Below, one TCR beta chain is given with its context. Its target is unknown. This entry is derived from a study of CD8 T cells in ankylosing spondylitis. General study findings and limits: Reportedly, disease-linked clones are significantly enriched in ankylosing spondylitis patients' matched synovial fluid. A motif in TCR beta, a set of eight or nine highly homologous variants, appeared characteristic of ankylosing spondylitis blood.

This CDR3 contains 16 residues. CDR1 SGDLS and CDR2 YYNGEE come from the germline V gene. V was cut by 0 bases and J by 0 bases, with 10 bases left in between. Generation of TCR beta libraries employed quantitative 5'-RACE incorporating molecular barcodes. TCRdb re-called the 5' RACE reads with MiXCR, one entry per CDR3 protein. The table lists 180,000 or so distinct CDR3 sequences, around 10% of them singletons. The receptor was isolated from a male donor with ankylosing spondylitis or in good health (not recorded which). This rearrangement joins TRBV9 to TRBJ1-3, with D hard to call. What was sequenced was blood, either unsorted or a sorted T cell fraction (not recorded which). The CDR3 protein is CASSVATVHSGNTIYF. The CDR3 DNA reads as TGTGCCAGCAGCGTAGCTACGGTGCACTCTGGAAACACCATATATTTT.